Each of the 12 T cell receptor beta chains below was sequenced from the same sample in a study of long-term antiretroviral therapy in people with HIV (dated by TCRdb to between 2020 and 2023). Sequencing of the TRB variable region was done with the immunoSEQ hsTCRB v3.0 assay at survey level resolution. Not all clones reach the TCRdb copy of this immuneACCESS table, which keeps in-frame sequences only. Checked studies attribute under half of the gap to unresolved V genes and leave the rest unexplained. The sample records about 28,000 clones, approximately 83% of which are singletons. Around 3.8% of the sample belongs to the ten largest clones. The input for sequencing was unsorted PBMCs, taken 0.8 years before starting antiretroviral therapy. The receptor set was obtained from a young man with HIV.

The chain combines TRBV5-4 with TRBJ2-5, with D possibly matching TRBD2 (7 bases). This CDR3 has 17 amino acids. The V gene's germline CDR1 is SGHNT and CDR2 YYREEE (reference sequence). V was trimmed by 1 base and J by 5 bases, leaving 21 bases between them. Here the CDR3 reads CASSLRGGAGQRETQYF. The CDR3 bases are TGTGCCAGCAGCTTGAGAGGGGGAGCGGGGCAACGGGAGACCCAGTACTTC.

This chain links TRBV4-3 with TRBJ1-1, with 7 nucleotides matching TRBD1. J gave up 1 base and V 0 bases, and 14 bases lay outside the gene matches. The germline V gene has CDR1 LGHNA and CDR2 YSLEER. This CDR3 contains 19 residues. In nucleotides, the CDR3 is TGCGCCAGCAGCCAAGAAGGAGGGGGCATCTACGACCAGAACACTGAAGCTTTCTTT. Translating gives CASSQEGGGIYDQNTEAFF.

This sequence joins TRBV4-2 and TRBJ2-6; 7 bases match TRBD1. Germline V gene lookup returns CDR1 LGHNA and CDR2 YNFKEQ. Germline trimming cut 1 base from V and 0 bases from J; bases unmatched to any gene: 0. This CDR3 is built from 16 residues. CDR3 loop: CASSQGTGSGANVLTF. The CDR3 region has the DNA TGTGCCAGCAGCCAAGGGACAGGCTCTGGGGCCAACGTCCTGACTTTC.

CDR3 nucleotide sequence: TGTGCCAGCTCGCCGGGTGCTGTCGGCTACACCTTC. It yields the protein CASSPGAVGYTF. V is TRBV18 and J is TRBJ1-2; no reliable D call. CDR1 is KGHSH and CDR2 is LQKENI in the germline V gene. There are 12 residues in the CDR3. The V end was cut by 6 bases, the J end by 8 bases, with 13 bases between.

For the CDR3, the DNA is TGTGCCAGCAGTTTGGATCGGGACTCTGGAAACACCATATATTTT. This encodes CASSLDRDSGNTIYF. V is TRBV28 and J is TRBJ1-3; no clear D gene. Trimming removed 3 bases at V and 0 bases at J, with 9 bases between. The CDR3 runs to 15 residues. Germline values: CDR1 MDHEN, CDR2 SYDVKM. The variable domain in full, completed from reference TRBV28 and TRBJ1-3, reads DVKVTQSSRYLVKRTGEKVFLECVQDMDHENMFWYRQDPGLGLRLIYFSYDVKMKEKGDIPEGYSVSREKKERFSLILESASTNQTSMYLCASSLDRDSGNTIYFGEGSWLTVV.

CDR3 sequence: CASSPARGEGSTDTQYF. CDR3 bases: TGTGCCAGCAGCCCCGCTAGGGGGGAGGGGAGCACAGATACGCAGTATTTT. J is TRBJ2-3 and V is TRBV11-1; D is perhaps TRBD2 (7 bases). Germline-derived CDR1 and CDR2 are SGHAT and FQDESV (reference sequence). This CDR3 contains 17 residues. Trimming left V 5 bases short and J 0 bases short, with 18 bases between.

Concerning this clone: One junction end does not reproduce the germline sequence, and a read error may be involved. CDR3 sequence reads: CASSRPTGGTRNF. The CDR3 DNA is TGTGCCAGCAGCCGCCCGACAGGGGGGACTAGGAACTTC. This chain joins TRBV9 and TRBJ2-5, with D possibly being TRBD1 (9 bases). Looked up from germline, CDR1 is SGDLS and CDR2 is YYNGEE. The CDR3 has 13 residues.

In this sample, this clone turned up once. The genes are TRBV5-4 and TRBJ2-2; 8 bases are shared with TRBD2. Germline V gene data show CDR1 as SGHNT and CDR2 as YYREEE (reference sequence). This CDR3 region has 16 residues. V gave up 4 bases and J gave up 6 bases; unmatched junction bases: 11. The CDR3: CASSPRTGTRAGELFF. The DNA for the CDR3 is TGTGCCAGCAGCCCAAGGACCGGGACTAGGGCCGGGGAGCTGTTTTTT. The full variable domain, its missing parts supplied by reference TRBV5-4 and TRBJ2-2, is ETGVTQSPTHLIKTRGQQVTLRCSSQSGHNTVSWYQQALGQGPQFIFQYYREEENGRGNFPPRFSGLQFPNYSSELNVNALELDDSALYLCASSPRTGTRAGELFFGEGSRLTVL.

The rearrangement joins TRBV27 to TRBJ2-3; TRBD2 is a possible D gene (6 bases). CDR1 is MNHEY and CDR2 is SMNVEV in the germline V gene (reference sequence). There are 13 residues in the CDR3. Trimming cost V 5 bases and J 7 bases, with 13 bases left between them. CDR3 in amino acids: CASSASVSNTQYF. CDR3 nucleotides: TGTGCCAGCAGTGCTAGCGTCAGCAATACGCAGTATTTT.

This clone was observed once. The junction shows a germline mismatch at one end, possibly a read error. The V call is TRBV6-1, the J call TRBJ2-4; D possibly corresponds to TRBD2 (6 bases). Per the germline V gene, CDR1 is MNHNS and CDR2 is SASEGT. The CDR3 is 13 amino acids. The CDR3 protein is CASREDGGNIQYF. The CDR3 DNA sequence: TGTGCCAGCAGAGAAGATGGGGGGAACATTCAGTACTTC.

V gene TRBV9 combines with J gene TRBJ2-2; D uncertain. The germline V gene has CDR1 SGDLS and CDR2 YYNGEE. V dropped 0 bases and J dropped 7 bases, with 10 bases sitting between them. The CDR3 is 14 amino acids. CDR3: CASSVGPGFGELFF. In nucleotides, the CDR3 is TGTGCCAGCAGCGTAGGGCCGGGCTTCGGGGAGCTGTTTTTT.

This clone was seen more than once but under ten times. V and J are TRBV2 and TRBJ2-2; 9 positions match TRBD1. The V segment lost 7 bases and the J segment 7 bases; nucleotides outside the gene matches: 10. Germline V gene lookup returns CDR1 SNHLY and CDR2 FYNNEI. The CDR3 length is 15 residues. The CDR3 region is CASTRGTGYHGELFF. CDR3 nucleotide sequence: TGTGCCAGCACCCGAGGGACAGGGTATCACGGGGAGCTGTTTTTT.